A single sample gave rise to the 5 T cell receptor beta chains below, sequenced in a study of T-cell reconstitution after alpha-beta-depleted transplantation in children. Molecular barcoding with unique molecular identifiers was used for the TCRbeta library. TCRdb passed the PCR reads through MiXCR, listing each CDR3 protein once. Seen here are roughly 300,000 distinct CDR3 sequences, around 9.6% observed once, and the top ten hold around a tenth. Sequenced here: PBMCs from the stem cell graft donor, sampled from the stem cell graft. These receptors originate from a human donor who donated a stem cell graft to a child with SCID.

V gene TRBV7-2 combines with J gene TRBJ2-3; D unclear. Germline V CDR1 and CDR2: SGHTA, FQGNSA. V was clipped by 3 bases and J by 0 bases, with 10 bases between them. This CDR3 comprises 15 residues. The CDR3 coding sequence is TGTGCCAGCAGCTTCTTCACTTCTAGCACAGATACGCAGTATTTT. It encodes CASSFFTSSTDTQYF.

This clonotype was seen only a few times. The V gene is TRBV20-1, the J gene TRBJ2-5, with 14 bases identical to TRBD2. CDR1 DFQATT and CDR2 SNEGSKA come from the germline V gene (reference sequence). Unmatched junction bases numbered 4, after V lost 5 bases and J lost 5 bases. CDR3 size: 14 residues. This CDR3 reads CSAWTSGGMETQYF. In DNA form, the CDR3 reads TGCAGTGCTTGGACTAGCGGGGGGATGGAGACCCAGTACTTC.

J is TRBJ2-1 and V is TRBV6-5; D call uncertain. Trimming stripped 4 bases from V and 3 bases from J, with 16 bases between. The CDR3 is made up of 16 amino acids. Germline loops: CDR1 MNHEY, CDR2 SVGAGI. CDR3 loop: CASSSLRASRYNEQFF. The CDR3, as DNA: TGTGCCAGCAGTTCACTGCGCGCCTCTCGCTACAATGAGCAGTTCTTC.

The rearrangement uses TRBV7-3 and TRBJ2-3; 7 positions match TRBD2. J was trimmed by 7 bases and V by 4 bases; bases with no gene match: 11. The germline gives CDR1 SGHTA, CDR2 FQGTGA. The CDR3 is 15 amino acids. As DNA, the CDR3 is TGTGCCAGCAGCTCCAGGGCGGGGGTATTGTATACGCAGTATTTT. Amino acid sequence: CASSSRAGVLYTQYF.

This clonotype was seen a handful of times. The rearrangement uses TRBV6-1 and TRBJ1-2, with 7 bases identical to TRBD1. Germline V lookup: CDR1 MNHNS, CDR2 SASEGT. This CDR3 contains 16 residues. V lost 6 bases to trimming and J lost 1 base; unmatched junction nucleotides: 11. The CDR3 DNA reads as TGTGCCAGCAGGCCCCTACGACAGGGAGATAACTATGGCTACACCTTC. It encodes CASRPLRQGDNYGYTF.